The 2 T cell receptor beta chains given below trace back to one sample, sequenced in a study of Graves' ophthalmopathy and Graves' hyperthyroidism. Scientists amplified the TCR beta CDR3 regions from RNA transcripts. An initial RT-PCR round employing HTBI primers preceded a second-round multiplex PCR. TCRdb used MiXCR to reprocess the multiplex PCR reads, holding one entry per CDR3 protein. Among some 520,000 distinct CDR3 sequences, approximately 15% were seen once, and the ten largest hold 9.5% to 10%. Sample: blood. The receptors originated from a woman aged 25 to 39 with Graves' ophthalmopathy.

This clonotype was counted between two and nine times. Without the conserved terminal phenylalanine or tryptophan, this CDR3 likely stems from a read error. The limits of the CDR3 on the DNA are not certain, so only TCRdb's listed CDR3 is given. This chain joins TRBV6-1 and TRBJ2-2; the table's D call, TRBD1, was not checked against the DNA. A total of 15 residues make up the CDR3, ends included. Per the germline V gene, CDR1 is MNHNS and CDR2 is SASEGT. The CDR3: CASSDGAWLTGELWL.

The rearrangement joins TRBV7-2 to TRBJ2-6; no firm D call. The CDR3 runs 13 residues. The V gene lost 8 bases and the J gene lost 2 bases, with 7 bases spanning the gap. CDR1 SGHTA and CDR2 FQGNSA come from the germline V gene. As DNA, the CDR3 is TGTGCCAGCGGGGTAACTGGGGCCAACGTCCTGACTTTC. This codes for CASGVTGANVLTF.